The rows below give T cell receptor beta chains drawn from one sample of a study of control samples from healthy donors and cancer patients. Repertoires were generated with immunoSEQ multiplex PCR, while TCRdb's copy carries only in-frame clones and drops some. Of roughly 200,000 clones listed, just under 95% are singletons. The sample comprised blood. The receptors derive from a man between 45 and 60 years old in good health. The CDR3 runs from the conserved cysteine through the conserved F or W. Each record gives: D gene, V gene, clone size, J gene, CDR3 protein, CDR3 DNA. D genes are given only for firm matches. Only part of the rows carry a size: once, few, many, or a class if the clone is expanded.

d_call: NA
v_call: TRBV7-2
clone_size: once
j_call: TRBJ1-1
cdr3_aa: CASGLLGTEAFF
cdr3_nt: TGTGCCTCGGGACTCCTGGGGACTGAAGCTTTCTTT

d_call: NA
v_call: TRBV5-1
clone_size: NA
j_call: TRBJ2-5
cdr3_aa: CASSFLGAGETQYF
cdr3_nt: TGCGCCAGCAGCTTTCTGGGGGCGGGGGAGACCCAGTACTTC

d_call: NA
v_call: TRBV28
clone_size: NA
j_call: TRBJ1-1
cdr3_aa: CASSLWQGEAFF
cdr3_nt: TGTGCCAGCAGTTTATGGCAGGGTGAAGCTTTCTTT

d_call: NA
v_call: TRBV19
clone_size: once
j_call: TRBJ1-2
cdr3_aa: CASSSQTANYGYTF
cdr3_nt: TGTGCCAGTAGTTCGCAGACCGCAAACTATGGCTACACCTTC

d_call: NA
v_call: TRBV18
clone_size: NA
j_call: TRBJ2-7
cdr3_aa: CASSPLGDEQYF
cdr3_nt: TGTGCCAGCTCACCATTAGGGGACGAGCAGTACTTC

d_call: NA
v_call: TRBV11-3
clone_size: NA
j_call: TRBJ2-1
cdr3_aa: CASSSGWGDEQFF
cdr3_nt: TGTGCCAGCAGCTCCGGATGGGGAGATGAGCAGTTCTTC

d_call: TRBD1
v_call: TRBV2
clone_size: NA
j_call: TRBJ2-5
cdr3_aa: CASSEGGAGTGEAQYF
cdr3_nt: TGTGCCAGCAGTGAAGGGGGAGCCGGGACAGGGGAGGCCCAGTACTTC

d_call: NA
v_call: TRBV6-5
clone_size: NA
j_call: TRBJ1-5
cdr3_aa: CASSIRGGNQPQHF
cdr3_nt: TGTGCCAGCAGTATAAGAGGGGGCAATCAGCCCCAGCATTTT

d_call: NA
v_call: TRBV2
clone_size: NA
j_call: TRBJ2-1
cdr3_aa: CASSPIYNEQFF
cdr3_nt: TGTGCCAGCAGTCCGATATACAATGAGCAGTTCTTC

d_call: NA
v_call: TRBV19
clone_size: once
j_call: TRBJ1-2
cdr3_aa: CASSQQLYGYTF
cdr3_nt: TGTGCCAGTAGTCAACAGCTCTATGGCTACACCTTC

d_call: TRBD2
v_call: TRBV5-1
clone_size: NA
j_call: TRBJ2-1
cdr3_aa: CASSWTSGGYNEQFF
cdr3_nt: TGCGCCAGCAGCTGGACTAGCGGGGGTTACAATGAGCAGTTCTTC

d_call: NA
v_call: TRBV18
clone_size: NA
j_call: TRBJ1-1
cdr3_aa: CASSPSHTEAFF
cdr3_nt: TGTGCCAGCTCACCGAGCCACACTGAAGCTTTCTTT

d_call: NA
v_call: TRBV19
clone_size: NA
j_call: TRBJ2-2
cdr3_aa: CASSMGGRNTGELFF
cdr3_nt: TGTGCCAGTAGTATGGGGGGCCGGAACACCGGGGAGCTGTTTTTT

d_call: NA
v_call: TRBV2
clone_size: few
j_call: TRBJ1-5
cdr3_aa: CASSDVGSNQPQHF
cdr3_nt: TGTGCCAGCAGTGATGTAGGATCCAATCAGCCCCAGCATTTT

d_call: NA
v_call: TRBV15
clone_size: NA
j_call: TRBJ2-5
cdr3_aa: CATSRIQETQYF
cdr3_nt: TGTGCCACCAGCCGAATACAAGAGACCCAGTACTTC

d_call: TRBD2
v_call: TRBV6-5
clone_size: NA
j_call: TRBJ2-3
cdr3_aa: CASSQTSGGADTQYF
cdr3_nt: TGTGCCAGCAGTCAGACTAGCGGGGGGGCTGATACGCAGTATTTT

d_call: NA
v_call: TRBV7-2
clone_size: once
j_call: TRBJ1-3
cdr3_aa: CASSLGPPHSGNTIYF
cdr3_nt: TGTGCCAGCAGCTTGGGGCCACCACACTCTGGAAACACCATATATTTT

d_call: NA
v_call: TRBV3-1/TRBV3-2
clone_size: NA
j_call: TRBJ1-2
cdr3_aa: CASSQVRGTQPYGYTF
cdr3_nt: TGTGCCAGCAGCCAAGTTAGGGGGACCCAACCATATGGCTACACCTTC

d_call: TRBD2
v_call: TRBV10-1
clone_size: NA
j_call: TRBJ2-1
cdr3_aa: CASSETSGGWEQFF
cdr3_nt: TGCGCCAGCAGTGAGACTAGCGGGGGATGGGAGCAGTTCTTC

d_call: NA
v_call: TRBV18
clone_size: NA
j_call: TRBJ1-1
cdr3_aa: CASSPQSGPPNTEAFF
cdr3_nt: TGTGCCAGCTCACCACAATCGGGACCGCCGAACACTGAAGCTTTCTTT

d_call: NA
v_call: TRBV6-6
clone_size: NA
j_call: TRBJ2-6
cdr3_aa: CASGNSVAGANVLTF
cdr3_nt: TGTGCCAGCGGGAACAGCGTCGCCGGGGCCAACGTCCTGACTTTC

d_call: NA
v_call: TRBV24-1
clone_size: NA
j_call: TRBJ1-5
cdr3_aa: CATSDRQLNQPQHF
cdr3_nt: TGTGCCACCAGTGATAGGCAGCTCAATCAGCCCCAGCATTTT

d_call: NA
v_call: TRBV19
clone_size: NA
j_call: TRBJ2-6
cdr3_aa: CASSDPAGTGANVLTF
cdr3_nt: TGTGCCAGTAGTGACCCGGCGGGGACTGGGGCCAACGTCCTGACTTTC

d_call: TRBD2
v_call: TRBV3-1/TRBV3-2
clone_size: once
j_call: TRBJ2-5
cdr3_aa: CASSPRGGGGETQYF
cdr3_nt: TGTGCCAGCAGCCCTCGGGGCGGGGGGGGAGAGACCCAGTACTTC

d_call: NA
v_call: TRBV4-3
clone_size: NA
j_call: TRBJ1-3
cdr3_aa: CASSQVEGNTIYF
cdr3_nt: TGCGCCAGCAGCCAAGTCGAGGGAAACACCATATATTTT

d_call: TRBD1
v_call: TRBV29-1
clone_size: once
j_call: TRBJ2-1
cdr3_aa: CSVEDVTGQGDEQFF
cdr3_nt: TGCAGCGTTGAAGATGTCACGGGACAGGGAGATGAGCAGTTCTTC

d_call: NA
v_call: TRBV5-1
clone_size: NA
j_call: TRBJ1-5
cdr3_aa: CACSPPHGDGNQPQHF
cdr3_nt: TGCGCCTGCAGCCCCCCCCACGGGGACGGCAATCAGCCCCAGCATTTT

d_call: NA
v_call: TRBV5-1
clone_size: NA
j_call: TRBJ1-1
cdr3_aa: CASSPRRGTEAFF
cdr3_nt: TGCGCCAGCAGCCCGAGGCGAGGCACTGAAGCTTTCTTT